This TCR beta chain was sequenced for a study of blood T cell repertoires in COVID-19. The CDR3 extends over 17 amino acids. Per the germline V gene, CDR1 is SGHVS and CDR2 is FQNEAQ. V was trimmed by 5 bases and J by 5 bases, leaving 22 bases between them. Enrolled through a virtual design, the participants were between 18 and 89 years of age and came from about two dozen US areas. Cohort allocation depended upon clinical history that participants reported. Donors in Cohort 3 who had recovered were those with two negative PCRs, healthcare professional clearance, or resolution of their symptoms. Methods used by the authors: Cell counts per sample came from amplifying reference gene primers. Produced via immunoSEQ multiplex PCR; TCRdb's table is partial and in-frame only. V and J calls and clone size are as listed in that table; D and trimming were resolved from the DNA. The sample shows over 250,000 clones, roughly 88% of them seen only once.

The sequence derives from a woman in her 30s who had recovered from COVID-19. Sequences were obtained from PBMCs or T cells enriched from blood (not recorded which). V usage is TRBV7-8 and J usage is TRBJ2-1, with D perhaps matching TRBD2 (6 bases). For the CDR3, the DNA is TGTGCCAGCAGCGCCCCGCGGCGCGGGACGAGAAACAATGAGCAGTTCTTC. It translates to CASSAPRRGTRNNEQFF.